The 14 T cell receptor beta chains listed next were all sequenced from one sample in a study of vaccination effects on CD4 cells after COVID-19. TCRdb's table, derived via immunoSEQ multiplex PCR, lists solely in-frame clones and lacks some. The sample has about 46,000 clones, around 74% seen once. Prior to sequencing, the ViraFEST assay stimulated PBMC with viral peptide pools, which expanded the antigen-specific CD4+ T cells. It was after roughly ten days of culture that CD4+ T cells were isolated. All study participants received two doses of BNT162b2 or mRNA-1273 vaccine. Their specific antigens are unknown. The sequenced sample was CD4+ T cells from PBMCs cultured with HCoV-OC43 spike peptides, obtained after COVID-19 vaccination. Subset here: HCoV-OC43 spike overlapping peptide pool stimulation. These receptors were taken from a human donor who received a COVID-19 vaccine.

The chain carries TRBV18 and TRBJ2-7, with 7 positions matching TRBD2. Germline V gene lookup returns CDR1 KGHSH and CDR2 LQKENI. V trimming: 0 bases; J trimming: 7 bases; junction bases outside the gene matches: 9. The CDR3 has 15 residues. In DNA, the CDR3 is TGTGCCAGCTCACCACCACAACGGGACTACATGGAGCAGTACTTC. Residues: CASSPPQRDYMEQYF.

In this sample, this clone turned up a few times. The chain employs TRBV4-2 and TRBJ1-5, with D hard to call. Trimming took off 0 bases at V and 7 bases at J, with 7 bases between the two ends. CDR3 length: 13 residues. Germline CDR1 and CDR2: LGHNA and YNFKEQ. The CDR3 coding sequence is TGTGCCAGCAGCCAAGAACCAGACCAGCCCCAGCATTTT. Translation gives CASSQEPDQPQHF.

This clone was observed a handful of times. This sequence joins TRBV10-2 and TRBJ1-4; 10 nucleotides agree with TRBD1. Germline values: CDR1 WSHSY, CDR2 SAAADI. Germline trimming cut 8 bases from V and 7 bases from J; bases unmatched to any gene: 4. CDR3 length: 13 amino acids. CDR3 nucleotide sequence: TGCGCCAGCGCGGGACAGGGGAGTGAAAAACTGTTTTTT. Protein sequence: CASAGQGSEKLFF.

The chain links TRBV4-1 to TRBJ1-5, with 7 bases aligning to TRBD1. The CDR3 has 16 amino acids. Trimming took 3 bases from V and 6 from J; bases not matched to a gene: 11. Per germline, CDR1 MGHRA and CDR2 YSYEKL. The CDR3 here is CASSQSLTGYSQPQHF. Written as DNA, the CDR3 is TGCGCCAGCAGCCAGAGCTTGACAGGGTATAGTCAGCCCCAGCATTTT.

The chain links TRBV12-3 or TRBV12-4 to TRBJ1-2; no clear D gene. With 5 bases removed from V and 8 bases from J, the gap between germline ends came to 6 bases. The CDR3 has 10 amino acids. CDR3 DNA: TGTGCCAGCAGTCTAGTAGGCTACACCTTC. Its translation is CASSLVGYTF.

The V and J genes are TRBV4-2 and TRBJ1-2, with D possibly being TRBD1 (5 bases). Germline loops: CDR1 LGHNA, CDR2 YNFKEQ. Between the trimmed V and J ends, which lost 0 bases and 4 bases, there was a span of 15 bases. The CDR3 is made up of 16 amino acids. The CDR3 here is CASSQDGGTQRYGYTF. The CDR3 coding sequence is TGTGCCAGCAGCCAAGATGGGGGGACTCAGCGCTATGGCTACACCTTC.

This clone has only one observation. The chain joins TRBV13 to TRBJ2-3; possibly TRBD1 for D (5 bases). The germline V and J ends were trimmed by 3 bases and 4 bases, with 11 bases remaining between them. The CDR3 contains 14 residues. The V gene's germline CDR1 is PRHDT and CDR2 FYEKMQ (reference sequence). The CDR3 DNA is TGTGCCAGCAGCTTGGTGGACACGCCAGATACGCAGTATTTT. Its translation: CASSLVDTPDTQYF. The entire variable domain, with the rest obtained from reference TRBV13 and TRBJ2-3, is as follows: AAGVIQSPRHLIKEKRETATLKCYPIPRHDTVYWYQQGPGQDPQFLISFYEKMQSDKGSIPDRFSAQQFSDYHSELNMSSLELGDSALYFCASSLVDTPDTQYFGPGTRLTVL.

This clone turned up a few times. CDR3 in DNA: TGCGCCAGCCAGAGGGGGGGATCCGGGGAGCTGTTTTTT. This encodes CASQRGGSGELFF. The rearrangement joins TRBV10-1 to TRBJ2-2; D might be TRBD2 (7 bases). V was clipped by 8 bases and J by 6 bases, with 13 bases between them. In germline, CDR1 is WNHNN, CDR2 SYGVQD (reference sequence). The CDR3 extends over 13 amino acids.

This chain connects TRBV29-1 to TRBJ1-4; D possibly corresponds to TRBD1 (6 bases). Germline CDR1 SQVTM, CDR2 ANQGSEA. This CDR3 has 14 residues. V gave up 2 bases and J gave up 8 bases, with 15 bases separating them. The CDR3 DNA is TGCAGCGTTGAATCGGGTCAGGGGAGGGAAAAACTGTTTTTT. Translating gives CSVESGQGREKLFF.

The chain has TRBV7-9 and TRBJ2-7, with 8 bases identical to TRBD2. Germline CDR1 is SEHNR and CDR2 is FQNEAQ (reference sequence). The CDR3 is made up of 13 amino acids. V was clipped by 9 bases and J by 3 bases; unmatched bases: 7. CDR3 DNA sequence: TGTGCCAGTGGTCGGGAGGGCCGCTACGAGCAGTACTTC. The encoded protein is CASGREGRYEQYF.

The chain joins TRBV10-3 to TRBJ1-1; no definite D call. V shed 2 bases and J shed 8 bases, with 12 bases lying between them. This CDR3 has 13 residues. The germline V gene has CDR1 ENHRY and CDR2 SYGVKD. The CDR3 sequence: CAISEGTYREAFF. CDR3 DNA sequence: TGTGCCATCAGTGAGGGCACCTACCGAGAAGCTTTCTTT.

The chain employs TRBV2 and TRBJ1-2, with D uncertain. The CDR3 loop spans 14 amino acids. Germline CDR1 SNHLY, CDR2 FYNNEI. V was clipped by 3 bases and J by 4 bases, with 12 bases between them. The chain's CDR3 is CASSDVWQAYGYTF. The CDR3 nucleotides read TGTGCCAGCAGTGACGTTTGGCAGGCCTATGGCTACACCTTC.

This chain joins TRBV18 and TRBJ1-3; D is unclear. The CDR3 is made up of 15 amino acids. V dropped 6 bases and J dropped 0 bases, with 12 bases sitting between them. Looked up from germline, CDR1 is KGHSH and CDR2 is LQKENI. CDR3 region: CASSPRASSGNTIYF. As DNA, the CDR3 is TGTGCCAGCTCCCCCCGGGCCAGCTCTGGAAACACCATATATTTT. Combining the CDR3 with reference TRBV18 and TRBJ1-3 gives the whole variable domain NAGVMQNPRHLVRRRGQEARLRCSPMKGHSHVYWYRQLPEEGLKFMVYLQKENIIDESGMPKERFSAEFPKEGPSILRIQQVVRGDSAAYFCASSPRASSGNTIYFGEGSWLTVV.

The J gene is TRBJ1-2, the V gene TRBV3-1 (or the pseudogene TRBV3-2); TRBD1 agrees at 12 bases. J was trimmed by 8 bases and V by 1 base; bases with no gene match: 11. Germline loops: CDR1 LGHDT, CDR2 YNNKEL (reference sequence). The CDR3 runs to 17 residues. CDR3 nucleotides: TGTGCCAGCAGCCAAGTTGGTGGGACAGGGGGCGCAGAGGGCTACACCTTC. Encoded protein: CASSQVGGTGGAEGYTF.